What follows are 10 T cell receptor beta chains derived from one specimen sequenced in a study of CD4+ T cells in melanoma (dated by TCRdb to between 2021 and 2023). Receptor amplification or capture employed the immunoSEQ multiplex PCR assay. The immuneACCESS repertoire file appears here via TCRdb, limited to in-frame rearrangements. These files lack a portion of the clones; in checked studies, under half of the deficit traces to unresolved V genes, and the cause of the others is not known. In all, the sample holds around 20,000 clones, and about 80% of those were seen once. Clones ranked in the top ten supply 4% to 5.5% of the sample. The sequenced sample was cells from a culture (not recorded whether cultured in vitro). Source of these receptors: a human donor with melanoma.

This clone was seen a few times. The chain joins TRBV5-4 to TRBJ2-1; tentative D call: TRBD2 (5 bases). This CDR3 is built from 15 residues. From germline, CDR1 is SGHNT and CDR2 YYREEE (reference sequence). The V and J ends lost 6 bases and 0 bases respectively, with 13 bases between them. CDR3 bases: TGTGCCAGCACCTCGGGCGGGTTCTCCTACAATGAGCAGTTCTTC. Encoded protein: CASTSGGFSYNEQFF.

J is TRBJ1-2 and V is TRBV14; D is undetermined. The CDR3 length is 13 residues. Germline-derived CDR1 and CDR2 are SGHDN and FVKESK. V lost 1 base and J lost 8, with 11 bases in between. The CDR3 is CASSQAASLGYTF. CDR3 coding DNA: TGTGCCAGCAGCCAAGCTGCGAGTTTGGGCTACACCTTC.

The chain has TRBV5-5 and TRBJ1-6; D is unresolved. CDR3 length equals 16 residues. The V end was cut by 4 bases, the J end by 8 bases, with 19 bases between. CDR1 SGHKS and CDR2 YYEKEE come from the germline V gene (reference sequence). The CDR3 sequence is CASSPPGGRGDSPLHF. CDR3 in DNA: TGTGCCAGCAGCCCCCCGGGAGGACGGGGTGATTCACCCCTCCACTTT.

The V gene is TRBV6-1, the J gene TRBJ2-7; TRBD2 matches 12 bases. Losses at the gene ends were 4 bases for V and 7 bases for J; bases not matched to a gene: 8. Germline assignment: CDR1 MNHNS and CDR2 SASEGT. This CDR3 comprises 15 residues. CDR3 sequence: CASSGGLAGIWEQYF. The CDR3 DNA sequence: TGTGCCAGCAGTGGCGGACTAGCGGGAATCTGGGAGCAGTACTTC.

The chain combines TRBV5-1 with TRBJ1-1; 7 bases fit TRBD1. V was pared by 5 bases and J by 11 bases, with 9 bases of the junction left unmatched. CDR1 SGHRS and CDR2 YFSETQ come from the germline V gene. This CDR3 has 12 residues. In DNA form, the CDR3 reads TGCGCCAGCAGACCTGACAGGGAAGGGGCTTTCTTT. This gives the protein CASRPDREGAFF.

The chain has TRBV2 and TRBJ1-2; unclear D gene. Germline V CDR1 and CDR2: SNHLY, FYNNEI. This CDR3 has 11 amino acids. The V end lost 4 bases, the J end lost 8 bases, and 8 bases lay between the germline ends. CDR3 sequence reads: CASSAGDGYTF. CDR3 sequence (DNA): TGTGCCAGCAGTGCAGGTGACGGCTACACCTTC.

This clone was seen more than once but under ten times. The rearrangement links TRBV12-5 to TRBJ2-5, with D possibly matching TRBD2 (5 bases). The CDR3 sequence is 14 residues long. Germline CDR1 LGHNT, CDR2 FRNRAP. The V and J ends lost 5 bases and 5 bases respectively, with 15 bases between them. The CDR3 nucleotides read TGTGCTAGTGGTCACGATTGGCCGGGGGAGACCCAGTACTTC. Encoded protein: CASGHDWPGETQYF.

This sequence joins TRBV18 and TRBJ1-4; the D gene is possibly TRBD1 (6 bases). The CDR3 extends over 14 amino acids. In germline, CDR1 is KGHSH, CDR2 LQKENI. V was trimmed by 4 bases and J by 5 bases, leaving 11 bases between them. As DNA, the CDR3 is TGTGCCAGCTCACTCCAGGACAGAAATGAAAAACTGTTTTTT. Protein sequence: CASSLQDRNEKLFF. Complete variable domain (other parts from reference TRBV18 and TRBJ1-4): NAGVMQNPRHLVRRRGQEARLRCSPMKGHSHVYWYRQLPEEGLKFMVYLQKENIIDESGMPKERFSAEFPKEGPSILRIQQVVRGDSAAYFCASSLQDRNEKLFFGSGTQLSVL.

The chain couples TRBV10-1 to TRBJ2-2; TRBD2 matches 7 bases. V trimming: 5 bases; J trimming: 6 bases; junction bases outside the gene matches: 12. Germline lookup yields CDR1 WNHNN and CDR2 SYGVQD (reference sequence). The CDR3 length is 16 residues. The CDR3 spells CASSFAPGGDAGELFF. DNA of the CDR3: TGCGCCAGCAGTTTCGCCCCGGGGGGTGACGCCGGGGAGCTGTTTTTT.

This chain uses TRBV7-2 with TRBJ1-1; 8 bases align to TRBD1. The CDR3 contains 14 residues. Looked up from germline, CDR1 is SGHTA and CDR2 is FQGNSA. J lost 8 bases, V lost 5 bases, and 10 bases had no gene match. The CDR3 nucleotides read TGTGCCAGCAGCAACAGGGGGGCGGTCTCCGAAGCTTTCTTT. It codes for CASSNRGAVSEAFF.